Following are 10 T cell receptor beta chains from one sample sequenced in a study of shared clonotypes between healthy human individuals. Sequencing used immunoSEQ multiplex PCR; TCRdb keeps in-frame clones, though not all of them. This sample yields approximately 810,000 clones, of which around 93% are seen a single time; 24% belongs to the top ten. Terminally differentiated effector memory CD45RA+ cells were excluded by CCR7 positive selection of CD45RO-negative cells. The sample consisted of naive CD8+ T cells sorted from blood. Every receptor here comes from a man younger than 45 in good health.

The rearrangement links TRBV11-2 to TRBJ2-7, with D perhaps TRBD1 (6 bases). The CDR3 has 14 amino acids. From germline, CDR1 is SGHAT and CDR2 FQNNGV. V was cut by 3 bases and J by 5 bases, with 14 bases left in between. CDR3 DNA: TGTGCCAGCAGCTTCCCCACAGGGTTTCACGAGCAGTACTTC. It codes for CASSFPTGFHEQYF.

The chain links TRBV25-1 to TRBJ2-2; unclear D gene. CDR3 length: 15 amino acids. Germline-derived CDR1 and CDR2 are MGHDK and SYGVNS. Trimming removed 5 bases at V and 2 bases at J, with 12 bases between. In DNA form, the CDR3 reads TGTGCCAGCAGTACGGCATCATTCAACACCGGGGAGCTGTTTTTT. Its protein is CASSTASFNTGELFF.

The chain joins TRBV27 to TRBJ1-1; D perhaps matches TRBD1 (5 bases). The CDR3 runs to 16 residues. Germline values: CDR1 MNHEY, CDR2 SMNVEV (reference sequence). The V and J ends lost 6 bases and 7 bases respectively, with 24 bases between them. CDR3 sequence (DNA): TGTGCCAGCAGCCTTATGGGCCGTCTAGGGGCTTTTGAAGCTTTCTTT. Its protein product is CASSLMGRLGAFEAFF.

The rearrangement links TRBV5-1 to TRBJ2-7, with no clear D. V was cut by 2 bases and J by 3 bases, with 9 bases left in between. CDR1 and CDR2 from the germline V gene are SGHRS and YFSETQ. This CDR3 has 13 amino acids. The CDR3 loop is CASSFGTNYEQYF. The CDR3 bases are TGCGCCAGCAGCTTTGGAACTAACTACGAGCAGTACTTC.

The gene calls are TRBV29-1 and TRBJ1-1; maybe TRBD1 (5 bases). CDR1 is SQVTM and CDR2 is ANQGSEA in the germline V gene. The CDR3 covers 11 residues. Trimming took off 8 bases at V and 7 bases at J, with 14 bases between the two ends. The CDR3 here is CSLWGRDEAFF. The CDR3 nucleotides are TGCAGCCTTTGGGGGAGGGATGAAGCTTTCTTT. Complete variable domain (other parts from reference TRBV29-1 and TRBJ1-1): SAVISQKPSRDICQRGTSLTIQCQVDSQVTMMFWYRQQPGQSLTLIATANQGSEATYESGFVIDKFPISRPNLTFSTLTVSNMSPEDSSIYLCSLWGRDEAFFGQGTRLTVV.

CDR3 region: CASTGDWETEAFF. CDR3 bases: TGTGCCAGTACAGGCGATTGGGAGACTGAAGCTTTCTTT. The chain recombines TRBV19 with TRBJ1-1, with D unclear. Trimming took off 7 bases at V and 5 bases at J, with 14 bases between the two ends. CDR1 is LNHDA and CDR2 is SQIVND in the germline V gene (reference sequence). The CDR3 has 13 residues.

J is TRBJ2-1 and V is TRBV7-6; D is unresolved. Germline V gene lookup returns CDR1 SGHVS and CDR2 FNYEAQ. The germline V and J ends were trimmed by 4 bases and 8 bases, with 9 bases remaining between them. CDR3 length: 12 amino acids. CDR3 DNA sequence: TGTGCCAGCAGCTCTATAGCTGATGAGCAGTTCTTC. Residues: CASSSIADEQFF.

CDR3 sequence: CASSLELAGEQFF. In DNA, the CDR3 is TGTGCCAGCAGCTTAGAACTAGCGGGAGAGCAGTTCTTC. The chain recombines TRBV13 with TRBJ2-1, with TRBD2 matching 10 bases. Germline loops: CDR1 PRHDT, CDR2 FYEKMQ (reference sequence). This CDR3 region has 13 residues. Trimming at V came to 1 base and at J to 10 bases, leaving 1 base not matched to a gene.

The chain recombines TRBV6-1 with TRBJ2-2; TRBD2 agrees at 9 bases. CDR1 is MNHNS, CDR2 SASEGT, per germline. The V gene end was trimmed by 3 bases and the J gene end by 3 bases; junction bases not matched to a gene: 8. The length of the CDR3 is 17 residues. The CDR3 sequence is CASSDYAGGPYTGELFF. The CDR3 DNA is TGTGCCAGCAGTGACTACGCGGGAGGGCCTTACACCGGGGAGCTGTTTTTT.

The chain uses TRBV29-1 and TRBJ1-1; D is uncertain. This CDR3 is 12 amino acids long. The V end lost 8 bases, the J end lost 1 base, and 11 bases lay between the germline ends. The germline V gene has CDR1 SQVTM and CDR2 ANQGSEA. In nucleotides, the CDR3 is TGCAGCTCGACCGACGGGAACACTGAAGCTTTCTTT. Its protein is CSSTDGNTEAFF.